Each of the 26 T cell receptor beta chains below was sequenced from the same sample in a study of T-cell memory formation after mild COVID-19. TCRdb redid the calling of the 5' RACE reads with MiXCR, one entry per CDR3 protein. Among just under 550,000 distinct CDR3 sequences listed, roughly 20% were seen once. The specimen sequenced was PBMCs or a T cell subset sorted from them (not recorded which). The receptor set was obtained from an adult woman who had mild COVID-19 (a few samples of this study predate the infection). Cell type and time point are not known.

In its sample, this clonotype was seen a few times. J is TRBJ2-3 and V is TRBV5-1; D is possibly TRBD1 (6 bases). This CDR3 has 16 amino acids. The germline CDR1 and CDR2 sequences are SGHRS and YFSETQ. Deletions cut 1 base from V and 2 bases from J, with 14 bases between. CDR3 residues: CASSLTGRQVTDTQYF. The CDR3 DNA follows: TGCGCCAGCAGCTTGACGGGCCGACAGGTCACAGATACGCAGTATTTT. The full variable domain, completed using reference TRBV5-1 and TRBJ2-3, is KAGVTQTPRYLIKTRGQQVTLSCSPISGHRSVSWYQQTPGQGLQFLFEYFSETQRNKGNFPGRFSGRQFSNSRSEMNVSTLELGDSALYLCASSLTGRQVTDTQYFGPGTRLTVL.

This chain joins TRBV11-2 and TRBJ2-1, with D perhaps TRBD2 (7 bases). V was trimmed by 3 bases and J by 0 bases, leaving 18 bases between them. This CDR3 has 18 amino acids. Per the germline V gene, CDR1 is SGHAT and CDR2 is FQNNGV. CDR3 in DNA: TGTGCCAGCAGCTTTACTGGACTAGGGGGGCTCTCCTACAATGAGCAGTTCTTC. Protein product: CASSFTGLGGLSYNEQFF.

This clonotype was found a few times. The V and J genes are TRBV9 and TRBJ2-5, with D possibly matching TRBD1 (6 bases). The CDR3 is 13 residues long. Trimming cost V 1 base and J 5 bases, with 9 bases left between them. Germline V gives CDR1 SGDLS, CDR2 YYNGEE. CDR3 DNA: TGTGCCAGCAGCGTACAGGGGACGGAGACCCAGTACTTC. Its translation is CASSVQGTETQYF.

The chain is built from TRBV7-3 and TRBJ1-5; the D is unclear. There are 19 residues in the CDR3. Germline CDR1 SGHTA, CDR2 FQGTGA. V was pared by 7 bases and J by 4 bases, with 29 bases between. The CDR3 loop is CASKNKSARIPRSNQPQHF. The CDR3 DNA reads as TGTGCCAGCAAAAACAAGTCCGCAAGAATCCCACGAAGTAATCAGCCCCAGCATTTT.

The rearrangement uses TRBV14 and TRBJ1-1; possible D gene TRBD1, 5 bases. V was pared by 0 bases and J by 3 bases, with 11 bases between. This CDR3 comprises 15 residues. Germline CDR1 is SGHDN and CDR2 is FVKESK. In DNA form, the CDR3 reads TGTGCCAGCAGCCAAGACCGCGGGGACTACACTGAAGCTTTCTTT. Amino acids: CASSQDRGDYTEAFF.

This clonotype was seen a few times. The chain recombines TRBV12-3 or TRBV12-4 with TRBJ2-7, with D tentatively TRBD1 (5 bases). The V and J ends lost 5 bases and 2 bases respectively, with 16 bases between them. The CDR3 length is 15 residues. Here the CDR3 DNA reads TGTGCCAGCAGTATGACCGGTAGCAGGGCCTACGAGCAGTACTTC. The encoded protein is CASSMTGSRAYEQYF.

The CDR3 region is CASSSASLAYNEQFF. CDR3 in DNA: TGTGCCAGCAGTTCGGCTTCTTTAGCCTACAATGAGCAGTTCTTC. The chain carries TRBV28 and TRBJ2-1, with D hard to call. Germline lookup yields CDR1 MDHEN and CDR2 SYDVKM. V shed 4 bases and J shed 2 bases, with 12 bases lying between them. There are 15 residues in the CDR3.

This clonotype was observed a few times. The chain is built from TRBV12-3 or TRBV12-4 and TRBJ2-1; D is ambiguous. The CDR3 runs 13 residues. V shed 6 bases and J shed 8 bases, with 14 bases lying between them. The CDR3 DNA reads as TGTGCCAGCAGCCCTGCCCGGGCCTATGAGCAGTTCTTC. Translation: CASSPARAYEQFF.

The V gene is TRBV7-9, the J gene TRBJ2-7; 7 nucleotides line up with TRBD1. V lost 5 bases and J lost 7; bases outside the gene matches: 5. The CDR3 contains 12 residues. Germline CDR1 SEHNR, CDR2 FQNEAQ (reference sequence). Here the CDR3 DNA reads TGTGCCAGCAGCCGGCAGGGGGAAGAGCAGTACTTC. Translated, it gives CASSRQGEEQYF.

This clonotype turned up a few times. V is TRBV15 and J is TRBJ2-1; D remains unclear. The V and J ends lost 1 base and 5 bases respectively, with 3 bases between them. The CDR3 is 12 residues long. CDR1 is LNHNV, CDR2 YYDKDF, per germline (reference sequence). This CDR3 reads CATSRVHNEQFF. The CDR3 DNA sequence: TGTGCCACCAGCAGAGTCCACAATGAGCAGTTCTTC.

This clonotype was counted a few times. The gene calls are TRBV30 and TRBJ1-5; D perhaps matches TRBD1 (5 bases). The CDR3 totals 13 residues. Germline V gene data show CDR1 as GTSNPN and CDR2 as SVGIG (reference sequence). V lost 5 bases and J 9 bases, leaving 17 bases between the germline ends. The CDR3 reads CAWGEEGLRPQHF. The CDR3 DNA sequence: TGTGCCTGGGGGGAGGAGGGGTTAAGGCCCCAGCATTTT.

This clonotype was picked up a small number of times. CDR3 loop: CASSPDRVRGELFF. The CDR3 bases are TGTGCCAGCAGCCCCGACAGGGTTCGCGGGGAGCTGTTTTTT. The genes are TRBV7-3 and TRBJ2-2; TRBD1 aligns across 7 bases. Germline CDR1 SGHTA, CDR2 FQGTGA. The CDR3 is 14 amino acids. V lost 5 bases to trimming and J lost 7 bases; unmatched junction nucleotides: 7.

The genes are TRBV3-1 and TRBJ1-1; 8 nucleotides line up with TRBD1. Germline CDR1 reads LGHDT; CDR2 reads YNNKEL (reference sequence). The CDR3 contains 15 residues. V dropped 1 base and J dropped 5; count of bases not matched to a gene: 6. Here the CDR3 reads CASSQGSGGLTEAFF. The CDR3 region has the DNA TGTGCCAGCAGCCAAGGTTCAGGGGGCTTGACTGAAGCTTTCTTT. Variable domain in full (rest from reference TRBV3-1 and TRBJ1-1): DTAVSQTPKYLVTQMGNDKSIKCEQNLGHDTMYWYKQDSKKFLKIMFSYNNKELIINETVPNRFSPKSPDKAHLNLHINSLELGDSAVYFCASSQGSGGLTEAFFGQGTRLTVV.

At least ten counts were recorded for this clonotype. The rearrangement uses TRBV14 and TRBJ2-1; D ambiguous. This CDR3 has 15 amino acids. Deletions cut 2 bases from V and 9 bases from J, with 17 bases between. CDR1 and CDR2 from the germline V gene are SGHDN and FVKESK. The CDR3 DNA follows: TGTGCCAGCAGCCAACTAAGCGCTGGGGATGGTGAGCAGTTCTTC. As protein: CASSQLSAGDGEQFF.

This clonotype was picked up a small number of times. The CDR3 coding sequence is TGTGCCATCAGTAGGGGGTATATTTCTGGGGCCAACGTCCTGACTTTC. Protein product: CAISRGYISGANVLTF. The V call is TRBV10-3, the J call TRBJ2-6, with D possibly being TRBD1 (6 bases). The CDR3 contains 16 residues. Germline CDR1 reads ENHRY; CDR2 reads SYGVKD. V gave up 5 bases and J gave up 1 base, with 12 bases separating them.

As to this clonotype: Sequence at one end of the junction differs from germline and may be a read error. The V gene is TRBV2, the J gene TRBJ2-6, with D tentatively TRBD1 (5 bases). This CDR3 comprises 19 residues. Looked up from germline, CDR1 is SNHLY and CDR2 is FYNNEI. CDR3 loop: CDSSEVGQGFISGANVLTF. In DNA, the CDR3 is TGTGACAGCAGTGAAGTCGGGCAGGGTTTCATCTCTGGGGCCAACGTCCTGACTTTC.

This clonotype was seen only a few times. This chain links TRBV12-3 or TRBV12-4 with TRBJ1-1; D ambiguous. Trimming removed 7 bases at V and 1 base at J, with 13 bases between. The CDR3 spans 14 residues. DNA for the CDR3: TGTGCCAGCACCAATGGGAGGAGGAACACTGAAGCTTTCTTT. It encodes CASTNGRRNTEAFF.

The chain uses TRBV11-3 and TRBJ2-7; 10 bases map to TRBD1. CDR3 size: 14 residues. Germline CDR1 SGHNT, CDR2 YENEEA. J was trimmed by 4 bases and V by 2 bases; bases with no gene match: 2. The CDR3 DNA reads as TGTGCCAGCAGCTTACAGGGACAGGGGTACGAGCAGTACTTC. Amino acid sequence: CASSLQGQGYEQYF.

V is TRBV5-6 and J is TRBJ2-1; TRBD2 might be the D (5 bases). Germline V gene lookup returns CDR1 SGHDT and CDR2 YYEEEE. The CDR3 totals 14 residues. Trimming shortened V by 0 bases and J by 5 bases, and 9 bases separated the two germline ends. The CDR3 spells CASSLVISDNEQFF. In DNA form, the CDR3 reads TGTGCCAGCAGCTTGGTAATTAGCGACAATGAGCAGTTCTTC.

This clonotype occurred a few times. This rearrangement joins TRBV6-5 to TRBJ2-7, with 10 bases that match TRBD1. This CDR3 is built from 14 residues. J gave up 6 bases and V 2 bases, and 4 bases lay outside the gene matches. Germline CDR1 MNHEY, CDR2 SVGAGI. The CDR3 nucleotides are TGTGCCAGCAGTTACGACAGGGGGCTCGGCGAGCAGTACTTC. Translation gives CASSYDRGLGEQYF.

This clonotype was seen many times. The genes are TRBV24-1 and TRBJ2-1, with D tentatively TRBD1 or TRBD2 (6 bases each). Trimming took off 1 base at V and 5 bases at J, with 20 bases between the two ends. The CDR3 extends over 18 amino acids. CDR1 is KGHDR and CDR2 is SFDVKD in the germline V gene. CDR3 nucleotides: TGTGCCACCAGTGATTTTGGGGGGCGGGAAGGACGTAACAATGAGCAGTTCTTC. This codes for CATSDFGGREGRNNEQFF.

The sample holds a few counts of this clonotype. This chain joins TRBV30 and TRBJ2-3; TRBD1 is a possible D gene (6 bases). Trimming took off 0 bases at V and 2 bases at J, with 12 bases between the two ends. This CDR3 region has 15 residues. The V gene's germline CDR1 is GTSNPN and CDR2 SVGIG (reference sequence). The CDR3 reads CAWSVRGIVTDTQYF. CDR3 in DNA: TGTGCCTGGAGTGTAAGGGGGATAGTCACAGATACGCAGTATTTT.

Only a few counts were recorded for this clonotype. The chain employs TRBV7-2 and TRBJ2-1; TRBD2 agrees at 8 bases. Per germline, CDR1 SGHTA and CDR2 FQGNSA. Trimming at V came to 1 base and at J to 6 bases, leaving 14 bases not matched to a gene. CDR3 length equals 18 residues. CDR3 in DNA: TGTGCCAGCAGCTTAGATGTTAGCGGGACGCCTGGGACCAATGAGCAGTTCTTC. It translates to CASSLDVSGTPGTNEQFF.

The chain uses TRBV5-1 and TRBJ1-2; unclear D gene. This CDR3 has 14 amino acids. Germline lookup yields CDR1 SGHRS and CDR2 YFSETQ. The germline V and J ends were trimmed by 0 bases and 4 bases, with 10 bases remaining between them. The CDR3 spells CASSLERGSYGYTF. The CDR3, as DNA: TGCGCCAGCAGCTTGGAACGCGGAAGCTATGGCTACACCTTC.

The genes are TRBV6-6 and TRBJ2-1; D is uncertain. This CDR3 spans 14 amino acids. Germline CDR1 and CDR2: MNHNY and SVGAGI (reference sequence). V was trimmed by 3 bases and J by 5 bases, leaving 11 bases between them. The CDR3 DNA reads TGTGCCAGCAGTTATAGGCGCCTTGACAATGAGCAGTTCTTC. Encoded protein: CASSYRRLDNEQFF.

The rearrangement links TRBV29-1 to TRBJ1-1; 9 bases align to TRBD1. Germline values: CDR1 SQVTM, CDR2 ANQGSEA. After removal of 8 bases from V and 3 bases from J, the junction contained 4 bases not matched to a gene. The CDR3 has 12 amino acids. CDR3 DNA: TGCAGCACACGGACAGGGGACACTGAAGCTTTCTTT. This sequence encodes CSTRTGDTEAFF.